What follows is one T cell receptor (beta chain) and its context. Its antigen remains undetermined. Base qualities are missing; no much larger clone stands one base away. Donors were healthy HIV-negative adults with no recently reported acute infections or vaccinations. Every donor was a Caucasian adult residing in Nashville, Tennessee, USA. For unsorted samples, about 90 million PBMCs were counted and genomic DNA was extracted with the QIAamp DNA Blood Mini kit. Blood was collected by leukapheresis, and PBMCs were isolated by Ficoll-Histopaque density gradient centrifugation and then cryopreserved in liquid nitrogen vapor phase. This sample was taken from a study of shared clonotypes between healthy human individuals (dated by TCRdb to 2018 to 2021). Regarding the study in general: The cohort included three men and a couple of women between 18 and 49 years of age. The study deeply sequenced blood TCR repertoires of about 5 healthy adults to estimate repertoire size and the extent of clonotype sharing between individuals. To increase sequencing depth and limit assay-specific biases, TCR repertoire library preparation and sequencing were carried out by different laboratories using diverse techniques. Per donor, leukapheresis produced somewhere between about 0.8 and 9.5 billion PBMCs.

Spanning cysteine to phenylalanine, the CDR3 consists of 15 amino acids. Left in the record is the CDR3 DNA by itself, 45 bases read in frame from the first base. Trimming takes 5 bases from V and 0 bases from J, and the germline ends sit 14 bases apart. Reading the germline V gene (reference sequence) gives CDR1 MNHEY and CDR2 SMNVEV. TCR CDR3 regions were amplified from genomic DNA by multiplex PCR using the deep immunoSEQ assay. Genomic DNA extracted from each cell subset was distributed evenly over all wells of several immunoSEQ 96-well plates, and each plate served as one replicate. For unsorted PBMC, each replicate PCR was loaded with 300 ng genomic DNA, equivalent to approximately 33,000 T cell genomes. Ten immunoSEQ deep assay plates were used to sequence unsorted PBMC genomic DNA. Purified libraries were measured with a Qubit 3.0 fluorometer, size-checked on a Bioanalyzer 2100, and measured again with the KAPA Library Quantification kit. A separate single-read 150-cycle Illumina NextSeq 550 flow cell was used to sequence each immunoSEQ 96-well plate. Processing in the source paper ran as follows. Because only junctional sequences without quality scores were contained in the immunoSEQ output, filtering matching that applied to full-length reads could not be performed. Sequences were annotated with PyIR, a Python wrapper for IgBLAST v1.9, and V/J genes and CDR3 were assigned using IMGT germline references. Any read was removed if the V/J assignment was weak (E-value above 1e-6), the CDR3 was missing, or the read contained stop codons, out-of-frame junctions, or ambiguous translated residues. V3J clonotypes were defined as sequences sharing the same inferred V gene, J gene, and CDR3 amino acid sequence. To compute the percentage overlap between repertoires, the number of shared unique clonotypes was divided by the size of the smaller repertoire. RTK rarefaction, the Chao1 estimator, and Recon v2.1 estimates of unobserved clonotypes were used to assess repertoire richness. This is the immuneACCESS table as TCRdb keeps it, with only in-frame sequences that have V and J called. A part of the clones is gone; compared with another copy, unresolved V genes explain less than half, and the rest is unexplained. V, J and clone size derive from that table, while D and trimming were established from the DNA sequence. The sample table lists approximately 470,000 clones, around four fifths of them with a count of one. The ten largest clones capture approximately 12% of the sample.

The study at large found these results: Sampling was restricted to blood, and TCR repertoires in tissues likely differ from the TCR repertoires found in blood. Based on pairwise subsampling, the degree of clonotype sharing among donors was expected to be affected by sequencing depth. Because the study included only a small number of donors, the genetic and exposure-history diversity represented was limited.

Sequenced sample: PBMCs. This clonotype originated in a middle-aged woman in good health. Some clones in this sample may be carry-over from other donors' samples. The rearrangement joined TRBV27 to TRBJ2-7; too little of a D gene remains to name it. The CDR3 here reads CASSPRKAVSYEQYF. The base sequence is TGTGCCAGCAGTCCCCGGAAGGCGGTCTCCTACGAGCAGTACTTC.